The present T cell receptor (beta chain) was sequenced within a study of T cell responses to AZD1222 COVID-19 vaccine. General study results and limits: Reportedly, nearly half the spike-specific TCRs target unmutated variant regions. Repertoire sampling happened only post peak T cell response.

V lost 3 bases and J lost 3, with 6 bases in between. The CDR3 spans 12 residues. The germline CDR1 and CDR2 sequences are LGHNA and YSLEER. The assay was immunoSEQ multiplex PCR, and TCRdb's table has in-frame clones only and misses some. In the table there are over 120,000 clones, about 92% of which are singletons. A word on this clone: What it recognizes is unknown.

Sequenced material: peripheral blood, taken 28 days after the second AZD1222 dose. The source is an adult who received the AZD1222 COVID-19 vaccine. The gene calls are TRBV4-3 and TRBJ2-7, with D hard to call. CDR3 protein: CASSQDGYEQYF. For the CDR3, the DNA is TGCGCCAGCAGCCAGGACGGCTACGAGCAGTACTTC.